This passage covers 7 T cell receptor beta chains from one sample sequenced in a study of blood T cell repertoires in COVID-19. The data were produced by immunoSEQ multiplex PCR, yet TCRdb's version contains in-frame clones alone and is incomplete. The data hold 120,000 or so clones, with around 79% observed a single time. Sequenced sample: peripheral blood. These receptors all come from a man aged 65 to 79 with acute or convalescent COVID-19.

The rearrangement joins TRBV6-5 to TRBJ2-1; D is unresolved. The V gene lost 10 bases and the J gene lost 4 bases, with 8 bases spanning the gap. CDR1 and CDR2 from the germline V gene are MNHEY and SVGAGI. There are 11 residues in the CDR3. The CDR3 nucleotides are TGTGCCATCCAGTCGTACAATGAGCAGTTCTTC. Amino acid sequence: CAIQSYNEQFF.

The chain uses TRBV2 and TRBJ1-6; D call uncertain. The CDR3 length is 15 residues. Germline-derived CDR1 and CDR2 are SNHLY and FYNNEI. Trimming took off 4 bases at V and 0 bases at J, with 7 bases between the two ends. DNA for the CDR3: TGTGCCAGCAGTGGAGATCTCTCCTATAATTCACCCCTCCACTTT. This codes for CASSGDLSYNSPLHF.

This chain links TRBV7-2 with TRBJ1-5; D ambiguous. The CDR3 is 17 residues long. Germline V CDR1 and CDR2: SGHTA, FQGNSA. Trimming shortened V by 1 base and J by 0 bases, and 13 bases separated the two germline ends. The CDR3 loop reads CASSLGPGGYSNQPQHF. CDR3 DNA: TGTGCCAGCAGCTTAGGGCCAGGAGGATATAGCAATCAGCCCCAGCATTTT. Full variable domain (missing parts from reference TRBV7-2 and TRBJ1-5): GAGVSQSPSNKVTEKGKDVELRCDPISGHTALYWYRQSLGQGLEFLIYFQGNSAPDKSGLPSDRFSAERTGGSVSTLTIQRTQQEDSAVYLCASSLGPGGYSNQPQHFGDGTRLSIL.

This chain joins TRBV19 and TRBJ1-1; 9 bases align to TRBD1. CDR1 LNHDA and CDR2 SQIVND come from the germline V gene (reference sequence). V was pared by 4 bases and J by 5 bases, with 8 bases of the junction left unmatched. This CDR3 has 15 residues. In DNA, the CDR3 is TGTGCCAGTAGTAGATCGACAGGGGGTAGGACTGAAGCTTTCTTT. As protein: CASSRSTGGRTEAFF.

The chain couples TRBV4-3 to TRBJ2-5; no definite D call. The germline V gene encodes CDR1 LGHNA and CDR2 YSLEER. Trimming cost V 1 base and J 2 bases, with 11 bases left between them. The CDR3 is 15 amino acids. CDR3 nucleotide sequence: TGCGCCAGCAGCCAAGTGGGCGTTGGGCAAGAGACCCAGTACTTC. Translating gives CASSQVGVGQETQYF.

The V gene is TRBV27, the J gene TRBJ2-3; 7 positions agree with TRBD2. This CDR3 region has 14 residues. Losses at the gene ends were 6 bases for V and 0 bases for J; bases not matched to a gene: 3. Germline assignment: CDR1 MNHEY and CDR2 SMNVEV (reference sequence). CDR3 in amino acids: CASRASGSTDTQYF. For the CDR3, the DNA is TGTGCCAGCAGGGCTAGCGGTAGCACAGATACGCAGTATTTT.

The J gene is TRBJ2-7, the V gene TRBV6-5; D unclear. V lost 4 bases, J lost 0 bases, and 7 bases lay in between. The CDR3 totals 13 residues. Germline V gives CDR1 MNHEY, CDR2 SVGAGI. The CDR3 nucleotides read TGTGCCAGCAGTTCCCCCGTCTCCTACGAGCAGTACTTC. Its translation is CASSSPVSYEQYF.